This T cell receptor beta chain came from a study of spatial heterogeneity in lung cancer. Study details: Detection of beta-chain sequences consistently exceeded that of alpha-chain sequences. Study-wide points: Counts of expanded alpha and beta TCRs within tumors tracked the tumor nonsynonymous mutation count.

Germline CDR1 reads GTSNPN; CDR2 reads SVGIG (reference sequence). The CDR3 spans 15 residues. Time point meaning: sample taken at primary tumor resection. Donors were under 90 untreated early-stage non-small cell lung cancer patients. Unsorted samples of tumor, nontumor lung or frozen PBMC had their whole RNA sequenced. A note on this clonotype: Its antigen is unknown. Since a much larger clone is just one base distant, this may be a read error. A library made for alpha chains picked up this beta chain off target, so its size means little.

Unique molecular identifiers tagged every individual TCR cDNA molecule. TCRdb ran MiXCR on the 5' RACE reads and lists one entry per CDR3 protein. Of roughly 410 distinct CDR3 sequences in the sample, roughly 25% are singletons; the top ten hold around 30%. The sequenced sample was lung tumor tissue, obtained at surgery. This chain links TRBV30 with TRBJ2-1, with 11 bases matching TRBD2. The clonotype was recovered from a female donor with early-stage non-small cell lung cancer. This chain's CDR3 is CARSPGTSGNNEQFF. In nucleotides, the CDR3 is TGTGCCCGGAGTCCCGGGACTAGCGGAAACAATGAGCAGTTCTTC.